A selection of T cell receptor beta chains follows, all from one sample in a study of cytomegalovirus exposure and HLA in healthy donors. Assay: immunoSEQ multiplex PCR; the TCRdb copy retains only in-frame clones and omits some. The sample consists of 95,000 to 150,000 clones, over 75% of them appearing once. The specimen sequenced was PBMCs. These receptors originate from a man aged 30 to 39 in good health and CMV-seronegative. Both conserved end residues are part of each CDR3.

V gene: TRBV30; CDR3 protein: CAWSIGTGGHQPQHF
V gene: TRBV2; CDR3 protein: CASRENRGSTGELFF
V gene: TRBV5-1; CDR3 protein: CASSLDRGFASNTEAFF
V gene: TRBV4-3; CDR3 protein: CASSQAAIRDRVTSGANVLTF
V gene: TRBV19; CDR3 protein: CASRSRDRGPGQPQHF
V gene: TRBV21-1; CDR3 protein: CASSRPRSGGGLNTDTQYF
V gene: TRBV28; CDR3 protein: CASSLKGFYSNQPQHF
V gene: TRBV28; CDR3 protein: CASSSFRVHLDTQYF
V gene: TRBV9; CDR3 protein: CASSVAERGGEETQYF
V gene: TRBV27; CDR3 protein: CASSFGTLNTEAFF
V gene: TRBV7-9; CDR3 protein: CASSTSGQGGTDTQYF
V gene: TRBV10-3; CDR3 protein: CAISIRSYRNRDYSTEAFF
V gene: TRBV27; CDR3 protein: CASSLGRGTEAFF
V gene: TRBV9; CDR3 protein: CASSVVGGGDTEAFF
V gene: TRBV14; CDR3 protein: CASSPGTGGTYSGANVLTF
V gene: TRBV5-1; CDR3 protein: CASSPKGDRTNTEAFF
V gene: TRBV27; CDR3 protein: CASSPRQGGNQPQHF
V gene: TRBV5-1; CDR3 protein: CASSLSLGGQIQYF
V gene: TRBV6-5; CDR3 protein: CASRSTGGTDTQYF
V gene: TRBV6-1; CDR3 protein: CASSPGTGVNYGYTF
V gene: TRBV28; CDR3 protein: CASRATGVEQFF
V gene: TRBV7-9; CDR3 protein: CASSLASGQEVYEQYF